The TCR beta chain described here comes from a study of T cell changes during pregnancy in multiple sclerosis (dated by TCRdb to the late 2010s). For the wider study: In women with multiple sclerosis, the researchers looked at how the T cell repertoire shifted as pregnancy progressed.

Libraries were built with the immunoSEQ multiplex PCR assay. Drawn from immuneACCESS, this table holds only the in-frame rearrangements with V and J called that TCRdb kept. Clones are partly lost; checked studies trace under half to an unresolved V gene and leave the rest unexplained. The sample profile shows around 40,000 clones; 75% to 95% of them were found once. The ten largest make up under 0.55% of the sample. Taken from cysteine to phenylalanine, the CDR3 has 15 residues. Only the CDR3 DNA is retained, 45 bases long and in frame from the first base. Germline trimming amounts to 4 bases on V and 4 bases on J, with 6 as the count of junction bases outside the gene matches. Looking up the germline V gene yields CDR1 MDHEN and CDR2 SYDVKM. As to this clone: Its antigen remains undetermined. The input lacks base qualities; no much larger clone sits a single base away.

The sequence links TRBV28 to TRBJ1-5, with TRBD1 identical over 8 junction bases. The source material was CD4+ T cells from peripheral blood mononuclear cells, sampled in the first trimester of pregnancy. The TCR originated in a female donor in good health, enrolled as a control in a pregnancy study. The DNA sequence reads TGTGCCAGCAGTTATACAGGGGGAGTTAATCAGCCCCAGCATTTT. It translates as CASSYTGGVNQPQHF.